Listed here are 21 T cell receptor beta chains from one sample, sequenced in a study of cytomegalovirus exposure and HLA in healthy donors (TCRdb year 2017). Library preparation employed the immunoSEQ multiplex PCR assay. The multiplex PCR relied on a mix of 60 forward primers for TCR Vbeta segments and 13 reverse primers for TCR Jbeta segments. The source is immuneACCESS, and TCRdb retained only in-frame sequences with V and J called. Part of the clones is not carried over; for the studies checked, unresolved V genes explain less than half of this, and the remainder is unexplained. The sample table records 240,000 or so clones; approximately 82% of these occur just once. Around 8% of the sample belongs to the ten largest clones. Sequences were obtained from PBMCs. The source is a woman aged 55-70 years in good health and CMV-seropositive.

The rearrangement uses TRBV7-9 and TRBJ1-2; 7 bases align to TRBD1. The germline CDR1 and CDR2 sequences are SEHNR and FQNEAQ (reference sequence). The CDR3 loop spans 13 amino acids. V dropped 6 bases and J dropped 5; count of bases not matched to a gene: 6. The CDR3 sequence: CASRRGTEYGYTF. The CDR3 DNA follows: TGTGCCAGCAGGCGTGGGACAGAGTATGGCTACACCTTC. The full variable domain, rest sourced from reference TRBV7-9 and TRBJ1-2, is DTGVSQNPRHKITKRGQNVTFRCDPISEHNRLYWYRQTLGQGPEFLTYFQNEAQLEKSRLLSDRFSAERPKGSFSTLEIQRTEQGDSAMYLCASRRGTEYGYTFGSGTRLTVV.

The chain links TRBV7-9 to TRBJ2-1; the match to TRBD2 covers 9 bases. This CDR3 contains 13 residues. In germline, CDR1 is SEHNR, CDR2 FQNEAQ (reference sequence). With 1 base clipped from V and 15 bases from J, the junction kept 7 bases outside the gene matches. CDR3 sequence reads: CASSLVVSGSWFF. In nucleotides, the CDR3 is TGTGCCAGCAGCTTAGTCGTTAGCGGGAGTTGGTTCTTC.

This clone was seen more than once but under ten times. This sequence joins TRBV29-1 and TRBJ1-5, with D maybe TRBD1 (6 bases). Germline CDR1 is SQVTM and CDR2 is ANQGSEA. Trimming left V 5 bases short and J 3 bases short, with 8 bases between. The CDR3 has 12 residues. CDR3 amino acids: CSVRDINQPQHF. Written as DNA, the CDR3 is TGCAGCGTTAGGGACATCAATCAGCCCCAGCATTTT.

The rearrangement joins TRBV23-1 to TRBJ1-1; D is possibly TRBD1 (5 bases). TRBV23-1 is designated an ORF whose function remains uncertain. This CDR3 has 15 amino acids. Trimming took 2 bases from V and 3 from J, leaving 13 bases between them. The CDR3 is CASSQGAGQDTEAFF. The DNA of the CDR3 is TGCGCCAGCAGTCAAGGGGCAGGGCAGGACACTGAAGCTTTCTTT.

CDR3 nucleotide sequence: TGCGCCAGCAGCCCTGGCGGCGTCCCCCCGGTGGCTTTCTTT. Residues: CASSPGGVPPVAFF. The chain has TRBV5-1 and TRBJ1-1; no definite D call. This CDR3 has 14 amino acids. Germline CDR1 reads SGHRS; CDR2 reads YFSETQ. V was shortened by 4 bases and J by 11 bases, with 21 bases between the two germline ends. The entire variable domain, with the rest obtained from reference TRBV5-1 and TRBJ1-1, is as follows: KAGVTQTPRYLIKTRGQQVTLSCSPISGHRSVSWYQQTPGQGLQFLFEYFSETQRNKGNFPGRFSGRQFSNSRSEMNVSTLELGDSALYLCASSPGGVPPVAFFGQGTRLTVV.

This chain links TRBV21-1 with TRBJ1-1; the table's D call, TRBD1, was not checked against the DNA. TRBV21-1 is deemed a pseudogene. The CDR3 extends over 15 amino acids. DNA of the CDR3: TGTGCCAGCAGCATAAGAACAGGGGTGAACACTGAAGCTTTCTTT. Translated: CASSIRTGVNTEAFF.

J is TRBJ2-7 and V is TRBV13; 10 nucleotides agree with TRBD2. V shed 4 bases and J 2 bases; nucleotides not matched to a gene: 8. Germline CDR1 PRHDT, CDR2 FYEKMQ (reference sequence). The CDR3 has 16 amino acids. The CDR3 DNA reads as TGTGCCAGCAGCTCCCGGACTAGCGGAGAAACCTACGAGCAGTACTTC. Its translation is CASSSRTSGETYEQYF.

V and J are TRBV7-3 and TRBJ2-1; the D gene is possibly TRBD1 (6 bases). The CDR3 sequence is 14 residues long. V was cut by 4 bases and J by 4 bases, with 11 bases left in between. Per germline, CDR1 SGHTA and CDR2 FQGTGA. The CDR3 region is CASSSGVRYNEQFF. The CDR3 DNA reads TGTGCCAGCAGCTCAGGGGTCCGGTACAATGAGCAGTTCTTC.

This chain connects TRBV27 to TRBJ1-4; D is uncertain. The germline V gene encodes CDR1 MNHEY and CDR2 SMNVEV (reference sequence). The germline V and J ends were trimmed by 7 bases and 10 bases, with 25 bases remaining between them. The CDR3 contains 16 residues. The CDR3 DNA reads as TGTGCCAGCACCCTAGAGACCCAGATTAGGCGCGGAAAACTGTTTTTT. Translation: CASTLETQIRRGKLFF.

The chain is built from TRBV6-6 and TRBJ1-2, with no clear D. The length of the CDR3 is 13 residues. V was shortened by 3 bases and J by 8 bases, with 13 bases between the two germline ends. The germline V gene has CDR1 MNHNY and CDR2 SVGAGI (reference sequence). CDR3 DNA sequence: TGTGCCAGCAGTTATAGAGACACCCTGGGCTACACCTTC. Protein: CASSYRDTLGYTF.

The chain couples TRBV9 to TRBJ2-5; 13 bases are shared with TRBD2. Near its end, the DNA agrees better with TRBJ2-7, so the J call may be wrong. Germline CDR1 SGDLS, CDR2 YYNGEE. This CDR3 is built from 15 residues. The CDR3 loop is CASSPRLAGGGEQYF. For the CDR3, the DNA is TGTGCCAGCAGCCCCAGACTAGCGGGAGGTGGCGAGCAGTACTTC.

The gene calls are TRBV5-1 and TRBJ1-2, with TRBD1 identical over 9 bases. V trimming: 4 bases; J trimming: 10 bases; junction bases outside the gene matches: 5. CDR1 is SGHRS and CDR2 is YFSETQ in the germline V gene. The CDR3 has 12 residues. The CDR3 here is CASSRDRENYTF. For the CDR3, the DNA is TGCGCCAGCAGCCGGGACAGGGAAAACTACACCTTC.

The chain has TRBV27 and TRBJ1-6; D possibly corresponds to TRBD1 (5 bases). The ends were cut back, 6 bases at V and 0 bases at J, with 9 bases in the middle. The CDR3 runs 15 residues. Germline values: CDR1 MNHEY, CDR2 SMNVEV (reference sequence). CDR3 nucleotide sequence: TGTGCCAGCAGGGGCGGGGGCTCCTATAATTCACCCCTCCACTTT. Residues: CASRGGGSYNSPLHF.

This clone was recorded only once. This chain joins TRBV29-1 and TRBJ1-3, with D hard to call. This CDR3 region has 14 residues. Germline lookup yields CDR1 SQVTM and CDR2 ANQGSEA. The germline V and J ends were trimmed by 4 bases and 2 bases, with 12 bases remaining between them. CDR3 amino acids: CSVVARNPGNTIYF. CDR3 nucleotides: TGCAGCGTTGTAGCCCGGAACCCTGGAAACACCATATATTTT.

This rearrangement joins TRBV9 to TRBJ2-1; TRBD2 might be the D (5 bases). Trimming left V 4 bases short and J 8 bases short, with 13 bases between. There are 13 residues in the CDR3. Germline loops: CDR1 SGDLS, CDR2 YYNGEE. The CDR3 sequence: CASSPPSLDEQFF. CDR3 nucleotide sequence: TGTGCCAGCAGCCCCCCTAGCTTGGATGAGCAGTTCTTC.

The chain recombines TRBV19 with TRBJ2-2; weak D call: TRBD2 (6 bases). CDR1 and CDR2 (germline): LNHDA, SQIVND (reference sequence). The CDR3 has 13 residues. The ends were cut back, 10 bases at V and 4 bases at J, with 13 bases in the middle. The CDR3 spells CAIRVGGTGELFF. CDR3 DNA sequence: TGTGCCATCAGAGTGGGAGGCACCGGGGAGCTGTTTTTT.

J is TRBJ2-7 and V is TRBV28; D might be TRBD2 (7 bases). The germline CDR1 and CDR2 sequences are MDHEN and SYDVKM. The V end was cut by 2 bases, the J end by 4 bases, with 12 bases between. The CDR3 is made up of 14 amino acids. CDR3 nucleotide sequence: TGTGCCAGCAGTTTAGGGGGAGGGGGGTACGAGCAGTACTTC. Translated: CASSLGGGGYEQYF.

The rearrangement uses TRBV14 and TRBJ2-5; D is possibly TRBD2 (7 bases). Germline-derived CDR1 and CDR2 are SGHDN and FVKESK. Trimming left V 4 bases short and J 4 bases short, with 22 bases between. The CDR3 extends over 17 amino acids. CDR3 in amino acids: CASSPLDRGRARETQYF. As DNA, the CDR3 is TGTGCCAGCAGCCCCCTGGATAGGGGGAGGGCCCGAGAGACCCAGTACTTC.

The chain links TRBV25-1 to TRBJ2-3, with TRBD2 matching 13 bases. Germline assignment: CDR1 MGHDK and CDR2 SYGVNS. The CDR3 has 17 amino acids. The junction had 3 bases not matched to a gene; V was cut back by 1 base and J by 2 bases. This CDR3 is CASSEFGLAGDTDTQYF. CDR3 coding DNA: TGTGCCAGCAGTGAATTTGGACTAGCGGGAGACACAGATACGCAGTATTTT.

The rearrangement joins TRBV5-6 to TRBJ1-1; D not certain. V lost 1 base and J 0 bases, leaving 10 bases between the germline ends. From germline, CDR1 is SGHDT and CDR2 YYEEEE. The CDR3 covers 15 residues. CDR3 sequence (DNA): TGTGCCAGCAGCTTGAGGAACAGAATGAACACTGAAGCTTTCTTT. It encodes CASSLRNRMNTEAFF.

A note on this clone: A junction end diverges from the germline sequence, so it may reflect a read error. The chain joins TRBV9 to TRBJ2-7, with 9 bases identical to TRBD2. The V gene's germline CDR1 is SGDLS and CDR2 YYNGEE. This CDR3 comprises 17 residues. CDR3 DNA sequence: TGTGCCAGCAGCTCCGGAGTTAGCGGGAGTTCCTCCTGCGAGCAGTACTTC. It translates to CASSSGVSGSSSCEQYF.